Sequencing of this T cell receptor beta chain was carried out in a study of blood T cell repertoires in COVID-19. Study as a whole: Samples of COVID-19 (acute and convalescent) were obtained from the United States, Italy and Spain. T cells, B-cell-depleted T cells, or PBMCs provided the cDNA or gDNA that served as material.

The CDR3 consists of 16 residues. V gave up 0 bases and J gave up 4 bases; unmatched junction bases: 4. Germline CDR1 reads SGDLS; CDR2 reads YYNGEE. Per the original methods: How many nucleated cells were present was estimated from reference gene primer amplification. Repertoires were generated with immunoSEQ multiplex PCR, while TCRdb's copy carries only in-frame clones and drops some. The DNA was the basis for D and trimming; V, J and clone size are from that table. The sample contains over 150,000 clones, over 75% of which appear only once. The Seattle patients joined while their infection was active and were tracked longitudinally afterward.

The specimen was peripheral blood. This receptor was taken from a man aged 50 or older with COVID-19, enrolled during active disease. V usage is TRBV9 and J usage is TRBJ1-2; TRBD1 agrees at 12 bases. CDR3 nucleotide sequence: TGTGCCAGCAGCGTAGGGGGACAGGGGGCTTCCTATGGCTACACCTTC. Residues: CASSVGGQGASYGYTF.